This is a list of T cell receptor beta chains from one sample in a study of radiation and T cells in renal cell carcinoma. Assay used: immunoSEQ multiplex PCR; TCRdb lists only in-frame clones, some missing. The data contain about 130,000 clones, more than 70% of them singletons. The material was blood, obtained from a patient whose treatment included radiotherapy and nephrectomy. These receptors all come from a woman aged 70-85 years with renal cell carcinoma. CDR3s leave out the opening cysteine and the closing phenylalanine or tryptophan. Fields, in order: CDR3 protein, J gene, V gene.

AIGGGDYGYT TRBJ1-2 TRBV10-3
ATSRSGTGSLPQH TRBJ1-5 TRBV15
ASSKDTAWDGYT TRBJ1-2 TRBV21-1
ACGQNYGYT TRBJ1-2 TRBV30
ASSIGLQGRDYGYT TRBJ1-2 TRBV19
ASSLGRRSRGAF TRBJ1-1 TRBV5-1
ASSQGQGGNSPLH TRBJ1-6 TRBV14
ASSQELGVERAAEAF TRBJ1-1 TRBV4-3
ASSSTGQGEETQY TRBJ2-5 TRBV7-3
ASSVGQGAHNEQF TRBJ2-1 TRBV7-7
ASSIRDRATPDTQY TRBJ2-3 TRBV19
ATSRGQNTEAF TRBJ1-1 TRBV15
ASSQGQGRRKTQY TRBJ2-5 TRBV14
ASSLEANNEQF TRBJ2-1 TRBV5-6
ASSMSSGKSTDTQY TRBJ2-3 TRBV19
ASSLGGSSNEQF TRBJ2-1 TRBV7-2
ASSLTYTGAFYEQY TRBJ2-7 TRBV11-2
ASSSGTKRGYT TRBJ1-2 TRBV19
AWRGGDNQPQH TRBJ1-5 TRBV30
ASSLAGTGTSEQY TRBJ2-7 TRBV5-8
ASSLSTAGNTEAF TRBJ1-1 TRBV18
ASSEALPRARNQPQH TRBJ1-5 TRBV6-1
ASRTSGEDTQY TRBJ2-3 TRBV10-2
ASSLGLAGQETQY TRBJ2-5 TRBV5-4
ASSLGVTGNTGELF TRBJ2-2 TRBV5-1
ASRPGLSYGYT TRBJ1-2 TRBV28
ASSSRQGEGYT TRBJ1-2 TRBV6-5
SVARDPSYEQY . TRBV29-1
ASSREGARSNQPQH TRBJ1-5 TRBV19
ASSQDPGSYEQY TRBJ2-7 TRBV14
ASSKETSGGDWETQY TRBJ2-5 TRBV21-1
ASSQESGQDYGYT TRBJ1-2 TRBV4-2
ASSLGGGKEGYT TRBJ1-2 TRBV5-4
ASSRGPLGAGGGETQY TRBJ2-5 TRBV5-5
ASSSGAREDEKLF TRBJ1-4 TRBV28
AISHLPPTYEQY TRBJ2-7 TRBV10-3
ASSLAYFEKLF TRBJ1-4 TRBV7-2
ASSQYFPSYEQY TRBJ2-7 TRBV7-8
ASSQDLSTAAQY TRBJ2-3 TRBV4-3
ASSLAGTGARDGYT TRBJ1-2 TRBV7-6
ASTRTGYGQPQH TRBJ1-5 TRBV28
ASQERMNTEAF TRBJ1-1 TRBV6-5
ASSGNLGGSSGNTIY TRBJ1-3 TRBV4-2
SATSPGELF TRBJ2-2 TRBV20-1
ASTEDSPFFDGYT TRBJ1-2 TRBV21-1
ASNGEGTGGFNEQF TRBJ2-1 TRBV12-1
ASSPRDQPQH TRBJ1-5 TRBV28
ASSLIMNTEAF TRBJ1-1 TRBV28
ASPAGVRGF TRBJ2-1 TRBV6-1